These 16 T cell receptor beta chains were all obtained from the same sample, sequenced in a study of cytomegalovirus exposure and HLA in healthy donors. Both 60 Vbeta primers and 13 Jbeta primers went into the PCR. Only in-frame clones appear in the TCRdb table, and some are missing; sequencing was by immunoSEQ multiplex PCR. The listing contains more than 40,000 clones. What was sequenced was PBMCs. The receptors here all came from a man aged 35-49 years in good health and CMV-seropositive.

This chain joins TRBV19 and TRBJ1-2; TRBD1 matches 7 bases. The CDR3 has 14 residues. Germline lookup yields CDR1 LNHDA and CDR2 SQIVND (reference sequence). V was clipped by 3 bases and J by 8 bases; unmatched bases: 9. CDR3 region: CASSIELGQRGYTF. As DNA, the CDR3 is TGTGCCAGTAGTATCGAATTGGGACAGAGGGGCTACACCTTC.

This chain joins TRBV30 and TRBJ1-3, with D unclear. Trimming removed 0 bases at V and 0 bases at J, with 15 bases between. The length of the CDR3 is 17 residues. Germline V gives CDR1 GTSNPN, CDR2 SVGIG (reference sequence). CDR3 sequence: CAWSVGAYGNSGNTIYF. CDR3 nucleotide sequence: TGTGCCTGGAGTGTTGGAGCGTATGGCAACTCTGGAAACACCATATATTTT.

The V gene is TRBV7-8, the J gene TRBJ1-2; tentative D call: TRBD1 (5 bases). Germline CDR1 and CDR2: SGHVS and FQNEAQ. Trimming shortened V by 1 base and J by 4 bases, and 10 bases separated the two germline ends. The CDR3 runs 14 residues. CDR3 bases: TGTGCCAGCAGCTTAGAGCTGGGGGGCTATGGCTACACCTTC. Protein product: CASSLELGGYGYTF. Combining the CDR3 with reference TRBV7-8 and TRBJ1-2 gives the whole variable domain GAGVSQSPRYKVAKRGQDVALRCDPISGHVSLFWYQQALGQGPEFLTYFQNEAQLDKSGLPSDRFFAERPEGSVSTLKIQRTQQEDSAVYLCASSLELGGYGYTFGSGTRLTVV.

The J gene is TRBJ2-1, the V gene TRBV5-6; D gene uncertain. V lost 1 base and J 8 bases, leaving 10 bases between the germline ends. The germline gives CDR1 SGHDT, CDR2 YYEEEE. This CDR3 has 13 residues. The DNA of the CDR3 is TGTGCCAGCAGCTTGATAAATCCCGATGAGCAGTTCTTC. Translating gives CASSLINPDEQFF.

The chain has TRBV19 and TRBJ2-7; maybe TRBD1 (6 bases). V lost 10 bases to trimming and J lost 3 bases, with 16 bases between them. The CDR3 spans 13 residues. Germline assignment: CDR1 LNHDA and CDR2 SQIVND (reference sequence). CDR3 nucleotide sequence: TGTGCCACCCGACAGGTCGGGGTCTACGAGCAGTACTTC. Amino acid sequence: CATRQVGVYEQYF.

This sequence joins TRBV6-6 and TRBJ1-1; possibly TRBD1 for D (6 bases). Germline V CDR1 and CDR2: MNHNY, SVGAGI (reference sequence). This CDR3 region has 12 residues. Trimming shortened V by 7 bases and J by 1 base, and 7 bases separated the two germline ends. The CDR3 nucleotides read TGTGCCAGCAAGACAGGGAACACTGAAGCTTTCTTT. It is translated as CASKTGNTEAFF.

The rearrangement joins TRBV5-1 to TRBJ2-2; no firm D call. Germline V gene lookup returns CDR1 SGHRS and CDR2 YFSETQ. V was pared by 4 bases and J by 4 bases, with 8 bases between. The CDR3 contains 13 residues. This chain's CDR3 is CASSAFSTGELFF. The CDR3, as DNA: TGCGCCAGCAGCGCCTTCAGCACCGGGGAGCTGTTTTTT.

This chain connects TRBV9 to TRBJ2-3; D might be TRBD2 (5 bases). V dropped 0 bases and J dropped 5 bases, with 10 bases sitting between them. The germline gives CDR1 SGDLS, CDR2 YYNGEE. There are 14 residues in the CDR3. CDR3 in amino acids: CASSVEGGRDTQYF. The DNA of the CDR3 is TGTGCCAGCAGCGTAGAGGGCGGGCGAGATACGCAGTATTTT.

The chain links TRBV4-3 to TRBJ2-3; weak D call: TRBD1 (5 bases). The CDR3 has 14 amino acids. V was cut by 4 bases and J by 2 bases, with 10 bases left in between. Germline V CDR1 and CDR2: LGHNA, YSLEER. The DNA of the CDR3 is TGCGCCAGCAGCCTAAGTGGGGCCACAGATACGCAGTATTTT. This sequence encodes CASSLSGATDTQYF.

The genes are TRBV2 and TRBJ2-1; 9 bases align to TRBD1. V shed 5 bases, J shed 4 bases, and the junction held 6 bases outside the gene matches. Germline V gene lookup returns CDR1 SNHLY and CDR2 FYNNEI. There are 15 residues in the CDR3. CDR3 DNA: TGTGCCAGCAGTCGGGACAGGGTGGGGTACAATGAGCAGTTCTTC. This translates into CASSRDRVGYNEQFF.

V and J are TRBV6-5 and TRBJ1-4; 8 bases agree with TRBD1. CDR1 MNHEY and CDR2 SVGAGI come from the germline V gene. The ends lost 0 bases at V and 8 bases at J; junction bases unmatched: 5. CDR3 length: 15 amino acids. The CDR3 nucleotides are TGTGCCAGCAGTTACTCGACAGGGGAGGGGGAAAAACTGTTTTTT. Its translation is CASSYSTGEGEKLFF.

The chain employs TRBV6-1 and TRBJ2-7; D call uncertain. Germline V lookup: CDR1 MNHNS, CDR2 SASEGT. Deletions cut 0 bases from V and 0 bases from J, with 12 bases between. The CDR3 totals 16 residues. Here the CDR3 DNA reads TGTGCCAGCAGTGAAGCAAACACGCACACCTCCTACGAGCAGTACTTC. Translating gives CASSEANTHTSYEQYF.

The chain carries TRBV4-1 and TRBJ2-7; 8 bases map to TRBD2. Per the germline V gene, CDR1 is MGHRA and CDR2 is YSYEKL. V lost 0 bases, J lost 2 bases, and 6 bases stayed unmatched. The CDR3 runs 16 residues. This chain's CDR3 is CASSQDYRGGTYEQYF. In nucleotides, the CDR3 is TGCGCCAGCAGCCAAGATTACCGGGGGGGCACCTACGAGCAGTACTTC.

The chain has TRBV19 and TRBJ1-2; maybe TRBD1 (5 bases). The CDR3 has 13 amino acids. CDR1 and CDR2 (germline): LNHDA, SQIVND (reference sequence). The ends were cut back, 4 bases at V and 6 bases at J, with 12 bases in the middle. The CDR3 loop reads CASSTGHFDGYTF. The CDR3 DNA is TGTGCCAGTAGTACCGGACATTTCGATGGCTACACCTTC.

The genes are TRBV18 and TRBJ1-5; TRBD1 is a possible D gene (5 bases). Trimming took off 10 bases at V and 6 bases at J, with 25 bases between the two ends. CDR3 length: 16 residues. Per the germline V gene, CDR1 is KGHSH and CDR2 is LQKENI. The CDR3, as DNA: TGTGCCAACTCGGGAATCGGGTATCAGGGAGGTCAGCCCCAGCATTTT. Translated, it gives CANSGIGYQGGQPQHF.

The rearrangement joins TRBV6-5 to TRBJ2-4; 9 bases are a match to TRBD1. This CDR3 contains 15 residues. Germline lookup yields CDR1 MNHEY and CDR2 SVGAGI. V shed 5 bases and J 9 bases; nucleotides not matched to a gene: 11. CDR3 amino acids: CASSGAGTGIGIQYF. In DNA form, the CDR3 reads TGTGCCAGCAGTGGGGCCGGGACAGGGATCGGCATTCAGTACTTC.